The 21 T cell receptor beta chains listed next were all sequenced from one sample in a study of response to subunit inactivated influenza vaccine. TCRdb reanalysed the RT-PCR reads using MiXCR and keeps one entry per CDR3 protein. The data contain roughly 710,000 distinct CDR3 sequences, about 14% of them singletons. Material: PBMCs from blood, obtained 14 days before vaccination. These receptor sequences come from a man aged 45 to 65 who received an inactivated influenza vaccine.

This clonotype was found a few times. This chain uses TRBV5-1 with TRBJ2-5; 9 bases fit TRBD2. V shed 4 bases and J 4 bases; nucleotides not matched to a gene: 11. The CDR3 runs to 16 residues. CDR1 SGHRS and CDR2 YFSETQ come from the germline V gene. The CDR3 sequence is CASSPQTSGMGETQYF. In DNA form, the CDR3 reads TGCGCCAGCAGCCCACAGACTAGCGGTATGGGAGAGACCCAGTACTTC.

V and J are TRBV20-1 and TRBJ2-5, with 13 bases identical to TRBD2. The CDR3 is made up of 15 amino acids. With 3 bases clipped from V and 5 bases from J, the junction kept 6 bases outside the gene matches. CDR1 is DFQATT and CDR2 is SNEGSKA in the germline V gene (reference sequence). The CDR3 nucleotides are TGCAGTGCTAGTACTAGCGGGAGGGCCGACGAGACCCAGTACTTC. Amino acids: CSASTSGRADETQYF.

CDR3 protein: CAWSDQVGTEAFF. As DNA, the CDR3 is TGTGCCTGGAGTGACCAAGTCGGGACTGAAGCTTTCTTT. The V and J genes are TRBV30 and TRBJ1-1; unclear D gene. Germline V CDR1 and CDR2: GTSNPN, SVGIG (reference sequence). This CDR3 is 13 amino acids long. Trimming took 1 base from V and 5 from J, leaving 11 bases between them. The full variable domain, rest sourced from reference TRBV30 and TRBJ1-1, is SQTIHQWPATLVQPVGSPLSLECTVEGTSNPNLYWYRQAAGRGLQLLFYSVGIGQISSEVPQNLSASRPQDRQFILSSKKLLLSDSGFYLCAWSDQVGTEAFFGQGTRLTVV.

The chain combines TRBV5-1 with TRBJ2-1; 12 nucleotides agree with TRBD1. The CDR3 is made up of 15 amino acids. Germline V gene sequence: CDR1 SGHRS, CDR2 YFSETQ. V lost 4 bases, J lost 8 bases, and 7 bases stayed unmatched. CDR3 nucleotide sequence: TGCGCCAGCAGCCTAGCGGGACAGGGGGCCTATGAGCAGTTCTTC. It encodes CASSLAGQGAYEQFF. The full variable domain, completed using reference TRBV5-1 and TRBJ2-1, is KAGVTQTPRYLIKTRGQQVTLSCSPISGHRSVSWYQQTPGQGLQFLFEYFSETQRNKGNFPGRFSGRQFSNSRSEMNVSTLELGDSALYLCASSLAGQGAYEQFFGPGTRLTVL.

This rearrangement joins TRBV18 to TRBJ2-1; 8 bases are shared with TRBD1. This CDR3 spans 16 amino acids. After removal of 4 bases from V and 9 bases from J, the junction contained 14 bases not matched to a gene. The V gene's germline CDR1 is KGHSH and CDR2 LQKENI. This CDR3 reads CASSQTTGVIDPEQFF. For the CDR3, the DNA is TGTGCCAGCTCACAAACGACAGGGGTGATCGACCCTGAGCAGTTCTTC.

The chain uses TRBV19 and TRBJ2-3; possibly TRBD1 or TRBD2 for D (5 bases each). Germline V CDR1 and CDR2: LNHDA, SQIVND (reference sequence). The CDR3 loop spans 16 amino acids. Trimming left V 1 base short and J 1 base short, with 12 bases between. CDR3 protein: CASSIVRGVGTDTQYF. The CDR3 nucleotides are TGTGCCAGTAGTATAGTAAGGGGAGTGGGCACAGATACGCAGTATTTT.

The V call is TRBV6-2 or TRBV6-3, the J call TRBJ2-5; D is uncertain. V lost 2 bases to trimming and J lost 1 base, with 2 bases between them. Germline CDR1 reads MNHEY; CDR2 reads SVGEGT. CDR3 length: 12 amino acids. In nucleotides, the CDR3 is TGTGCCAGCAGTTACGGCCAAGAGACCCAGTACTTC. Translation: CASSYGQETQYF.

The chain carries TRBV30 and TRBJ2-1; D is perhaps TRBD1 (6 bases). With 1 base removed from V and 9 bases from J, the gap between germline ends came to 10 bases. This CDR3 spans 12 amino acids. Per germline, CDR1 GTSNPN and CDR2 SVGIG (reference sequence). CDR3: CAWSAQGSEQFF. CDR3 bases: TGTGCCTGGAGTGCCCAGGGGAGTGAGCAGTTCTTC.

This chain connects TRBV29-1 to TRBJ1-4, with D perhaps matching TRBD1 (6 bases). CDR1 and CDR2 from the germline V gene are SQVTM and ANQGSEA. Trimming took off 1 base at V and 6 bases at J, with 21 bases between the two ends. The CDR3 spans 17 residues. CDR3 protein: CSVEVPRQGKGHEKLFF. The CDR3 nucleotides read TGCAGCGTTGAAGTTCCCCGGCAGGGGAAAGGACATGAAAAACTGTTTTTT. Filled out from reference TRBV29-1 and TRBJ1-4, the complete variable domain reads SAVISQKPSRDICQRGTSLTIQCQVDSQVTMMFWYRQQPGQSLTLIATANQGSEATYESGFVIDKFPISRPNLTFSTLTVSNMSPEDSSIYLCSVEVPRQGKGHEKLFFGSGTQLSVL.

J is TRBJ2-3 and V is TRBV20-1, with TRBD1 identical over 9 bases. CDR3 size: 15 residues. Germline loops: CDR1 DFQATT, CDR2 SNEGSKA (reference sequence). Germline trimming cut 4 bases from V and 1 base from J; bases unmatched to any gene: 6. For the CDR3, the DNA is TGCAGTGCTAAGGGGGGACAGGGACGCACAGATACGCAGTATTTT. Translation: CSAKGGQGRTDTQYF.

The V call is TRBV7-2, the J call TRBJ2-2; D is uncertain. V lost 1 base and J 11 bases, leaving 8 bases between the germline ends. The CDR3 has 12 amino acids. The germline V gene encodes CDR1 SGHTA and CDR2 FQGNSA. CDR3 coding DNA: TGTGCCAGCAGCTTAGACATCGGAGAGCTGTTTTTT. Protein sequence: CASSLDIGELFF.

This clonotype turned up a few times. The V and J genes are TRBV5-1 and TRBJ2-7, with D tentatively TRBD2 (5 bases). V gave up 2 bases and J gave up 3 bases, with 9 bases separating them. Germline V gene sequence: CDR1 SGHRS, CDR2 YFSETQ. The CDR3 is made up of 13 amino acids. CDR3 DNA sequence: TGCGCCAGCAGCTTCACCGAGGGCTACGAGCAGTACTTC. Protein: CASSFTEGYEQYF.

The chain links TRBV12-3 or TRBV12-4 to TRBJ1-3, with 10 bases lining up with TRBD1. Trimming took 0 bases from V and 1 from J; bases not matched to a gene: 0. This CDR3 is built from 16 residues. CDR3 coding DNA: TGTGCCAGCAGTTTAGCGGACAGGGGGTCTGGAAACACCATATATTTT. Translating gives CASSLADRGSGNTIYF.

A few counts support this clonotype. The chain joins TRBV19 to TRBJ2-1; 8 nucleotides agree with TRBD2. V was pared by 9 bases and J by 7 bases, with 11 bases of the junction left unmatched. The CDR3 spans 14 residues. CDR1 is LNHDA, CDR2 SQIVND, per germline (reference sequence). As DNA, the CDR3 is TGTGCCAGCAACCGAATCGGGAGGGCAAATGAGCAGTTCTTC. The encoded protein is CASNRIGRANEQFF.

This clonotype was seen at least ten times. V gene TRBV9 combines with J gene TRBJ2-3, with 11 bases matching TRBD1. The CDR3 spans 16 residues. Germline V lookup: CDR1 SGDLS, CDR2 YYNGEE. V was clipped by 3 bases and J by 3 bases; unmatched bases: 6. CDR3 nucleotides: TGTGCCAGCAGCGCAAGAGGGACAGGGGGAACAGATACGCAGTATTTT. Protein product: CASSARGTGGTDTQYF. Full variable domain (outside the CDR3, taken from reference TRBV9 and TRBJ2-3): DSGVTQTPKHLITATGQRVTLRCSPRSGDLSVYWYQQSLDQGLQFLIQYYNGEERAKGNILERFSAQQFPDLHSELNLSSLELGDSALYFCASSARGTGGTDTQYFGPGTRLTVL.

The J gene is TRBJ1-6, the V gene TRBV12-3 or TRBV12-4; D remains unclear. CDR3 length: 12 residues. The V end lost 5 bases, the J end lost 10 bases, and 9 bases lay between the germline ends. This chain's CDR3 is CASSHHGSPLHF. The CDR3 DNA reads TGTGCCAGCAGTCACCATGGGTCACCCCTCCACTTT.

The chain is built from TRBV3-1 and TRBJ2-2; TRBD1 matches at 10 bases. The junction had 4 bases not matched to a gene; V was cut back by 5 bases and J by 4 bases. Germline V gene lookup returns CDR1 LGHDT and CDR2 YNNKEL (reference sequence). This CDR3 has 15 residues. DNA of the CDR3: TGTGCCAGCAGCGCGACAGGGGGCGTCACCGGGGAGCTGTTTTTT. Translated, it gives CASSATGGVTGELFF.

This clonotype has more than one count but fewer than ten. V and J are TRBV12-3 or TRBV12-4 and TRBJ2-7; a weak D match, TRBD1 (5 bases). The CDR3 extends over 15 amino acids. Trimming removed 5 bases from V and 4 bases from J, with 18 bases in between. The CDR3 region has the DNA TGTGCCAGCAGTCATACCGACAGCTTTCAATACGAGCAGTACTTC. The encoded protein is CASSHTDSFQYEQYF.

This clonotype was seen more than once but under ten times. This sequence joins TRBV30 and TRBJ2-1, with 12 bases fitting TRBD2. Germline CDR1 is GTSNPN and CDR2 is SVGIG (reference sequence). CDR3 length equals 16 residues. V lost 2 bases and J lost 8; bases outside the gene matches: 10. The CDR3 region is CAWSLWTSGTADEQFF. CDR3 sequence (DNA): TGTGCCTGGAGTCTCTGGACTAGCGGGACCGCGGATGAGCAGTTCTTC.

Concerning this clonotype itself: The junction departs from germline at one end; a sequencing error may be responsible. The CDR3 DNA reads TGTGCCAGCAGGGGGACAGTGAACAGTGAAGCTTTCTTT. It specifies CASRGTVNSEAFF. The chain recombines TRBV6-2 or TRBV6-3 with TRBJ1-1; 7 bases map to TRBD1. The CDR3 has 13 residues. Germline assignment: CDR1 MNHEY and CDR2 SVGEGT.

Many counts were recorded for this clonotype. The rearrangement uses TRBV7-9 and TRBJ2-1; 14 nucleotides line up with TRBD2. The CDR3 consists of 16 residues. V lost 3 bases and J lost 4; bases outside the gene matches: 2. The germline CDR1 and CDR2 sequences are SEHNR and FQNEAQ (reference sequence). For the CDR3, the DNA is TGTGCCAGCAGCTTCGGACTAGCGGGAGGTTACAATGAGCAGTTCTTC. Its translation is CASSFGLAGGYNEQFF.